This entry lists 27 T cell receptor beta chains sequenced from one sample in a study of spatial heterogeneity in lung cancer. Time point in this sample: sample taken at primary tumor resection. Unsorted whole RNA of tumor, nontumor lung or frozen PBMC was sequenced. From the 5' RACE reads, TCRdb called clonotypes with MiXCR, one entry per CDR3 protein. The table has 13,000 to 15,000 distinct CDR3 sequences, roughly a tenth seen once. This specimen was PBMCs, taken at surgery. These receptors all come from a male donor with early-stage non-small cell lung cancer.

This clonotype appeared many times. This rearrangement joins TRBV5-1 to TRBJ2-1; TRBD2 matches at 8 bases. CDR3 size: 16 residues. J gave up 0 bases and V 5 bases, and 7 bases lay outside the gene matches. The germline gives CDR1 SGHRS, CDR2 YFSETQ. The CDR3 sequence is CASSPRAGGSYNEQFF. Here the CDR3 DNA reads TGCGCCAGCAGTCCCAGGGCGGGAGGCTCCTACAATGAGCAGTTCTTC.

The chain links TRBV20-1 to TRBJ2-1; TRBD2 agrees at 9 bases. Germline CDR1 is DFQATT and CDR2 is SNEGSKA (reference sequence). V trimming: 6 bases; J trimming: 6 bases; junction bases outside the gene matches: 12. CDR3 length: 15 residues. The CDR3, as DNA: TGCAGTGCCCCCCAGGGGACTAGCAGATTCAATGAGCAGTTCTTC. Translated: CSAPQGTSRFNEQFF.

This chain links TRBV6-6 with TRBJ1-6; TRBD1 matches at 8 bases. From germline, CDR1 is MNHNY and CDR2 SVGAGI (reference sequence). V was clipped by 2 bases and J by 8 bases; unmatched bases: 2. This CDR3 has 14 residues. The CDR3 loop is CASSYLTGDSPLHF. The CDR3 nucleotides read TGTGCCAGCAGTTACCTGACAGGGGATTCACCCCTCCACTTT.

This clonotype was counted many times. This chain joins TRBV28 and TRBJ2-1; 9 positions match TRBD1. The J segment lost 7 bases and the V segment lost 7 bases, leaving 11 bases of the junction unmatched. The CDR3 consists of 15 residues. The V gene's germline CDR1 is MDHEN and CDR2 SYDVKM. CDR3: CASTLGGTGWNEQFF. In nucleotides, the CDR3 is TGTGCCAGCACCCTAGGTGGGACAGGGTGGAATGAGCAGTTCTTC.

In its sample, this clonotype was seen many times. CDR3 nucleotides: TGCGCCAGCTCCCCGGCGGGAAGACAAGAGACCCAGTACTTC. It is translated as CASSPAGRQETQYF. The J gene is TRBJ2-5, the V gene TRBV10-2; tentative D call: TRBD2 (6 bases). Germline CDR1 reads WSHSY; CDR2 reads SAAADI. V lost 8 bases and J lost 2, with 15 bases in between. The CDR3 totals 14 residues.

At least ten counts were recorded for this clonotype. The rearrangement uses TRBV6-6 and TRBJ2-5, with D hard to call. From germline, CDR1 is MNHNY and CDR2 SVGAGI (reference sequence). V lost 8 bases to trimming and J lost 1 base, with 5 bases between them. The CDR3 contains 11 residues. The CDR3: CASRSQETQYF. CDR3 DNA sequence: TGTGCCAGCCGCTCCCAAGAGACCCAGTACTTC.

This clonotype was counted at least ten times. The genes are TRBV3-1 and TRBJ2-5; D is unclear. V lost 0 bases and J 2 bases, leaving 13 bases between the germline ends. Looked up from germline, CDR1 is LGHDT and CDR2 is YNNKEL (reference sequence). The CDR3 is 16 residues long. In nucleotides, the CDR3 is TGTGCCAGCAGCCAAGACCCGGCACAGTCACAAGAGACCCAGTACTTC. Protein sequence: CASSQDPAQSQETQYF.

Comments on this clonotype: A clone one base away is much larger, so this may be a read error. V gene TRBV7-2 combines with J gene TRBJ2-7; TRBD1 might be the D (6 bases). The CDR3 sequence is 14 residues long. Germline CDR1 SGHTA, CDR2 FQGNSA. The DNA for the CDR3 is TGTGCCAGCAGCTTAGGAGGGGGAGCCTACGAGCGGTACTTC. Its protein product is CASSLGGGAYERYF.

This clonotype was seen ten or more times. V and J are TRBV2 and TRBJ2-3; no clear D. Trimming left V 4 bases short and J 0 bases short, with 8 bases between. The germline CDR1 and CDR2 sequences are SNHLY and FYNNEI. The CDR3 totals 14 residues. Here the CDR3 DNA reads TGTGCCAGCAGTGGAGTGTCTAGCACAGATACGCAGTATTTT. It encodes CASSGVSSTDTQYF.

The rearrangement joins TRBV11-2 to TRBJ2-5, with D possibly matching TRBD2 (5 bases). The CDR3 runs to 13 residues. Germline CDR1 and CDR2: SGHAT and FQNNGV. The ends were cut back, 1 base at V and 5 bases at J, with 8 bases in the middle. CDR3 nucleotide sequence: TGTGCCAGCAGCTTAGGGAGGAAGGAGACCCAGTACTTC. It encodes CASSLGRKETQYF.

The chain combines TRBV6-2 or TRBV6-3 with TRBJ2-3; 10 bases fit TRBD2. Per the germline V gene, CDR1 is MNHEY and CDR2 is SVGEGT. Trimming at V came to 7 bases and at J to 3 bases, leaving 4 bases not matched to a gene. This CDR3 comprises 14 residues. The DNA for the CDR3 is TGTGCCAGCACCAGGGGACTAGCGACAGATACGCAGTATTTT. It specifies CASTRGLATDTQYF.

This clonotype has at least ten counts. This chain links TRBV7-2 with TRBJ2-7, with TRBD1 identical over 7 bases. V gave up 0 bases and J gave up 4 bases; unmatched junction bases: 6. This CDR3 has 15 residues. Germline CDR1 and CDR2: SGHTA and FQGNSA. The CDR3 bases are TGTGCCAGCAGCTTAGCGGGGACAGCTGGATACGAGCAGTACTTC. This translates into CASSLAGTAGYEQYF.

This clonotype has at least ten counts. V gene TRBV6-6 combines with J gene TRBJ2-7; 9 bases are shared with TRBD2. The CDR3 is made up of 15 amino acids. After removal of 5 bases from V and 2 bases from J, the junction contained 7 bases not matched to a gene. Germline-derived CDR1 and CDR2 are MNHNY and SVGAGI (reference sequence). DNA for the CDR3: TGTGCCAGCAGTCCTACTGGCGGGAGGGCCTACGAGCAGTACTTC. Translated: CASSPTGGRAYEQYF.

This clonotype was picked up many times. This chain connects TRBV3-1 to TRBJ2-2; tentatively, D is TRBD2 (6 bases). This CDR3 has 15 residues. V lost 1 base, J lost 4 bases, and 10 bases lay in between. The germline gives CDR1 LGHDT, CDR2 YNNKEL (reference sequence). This CDR3 reads CASSQVAVLTGELFF. DNA of the CDR3: TGTGCCAGCAGCCAAGTAGCGGTGCTCACCGGGGAGCTGTTTTTT.

This clonotype was counted ten times or more. One end of the junction fails to match germline, which may point to a read error. The V gene is TRBV7-9, the J gene TRBJ1-2, with 8 bases fitting TRBD1. The CDR3 has 13 amino acids. The V gene's germline CDR1 is SEHNR and CDR2 FQNEAQ (reference sequence). The DNA of the CDR3 is TGTGCCAGCAGCCCCGGGACAGGCTATGGCTACACTTTC. It codes for CASSPGTGYGYTF.

This clonotype occurred many times. The rearrangement joins TRBV29-1 to TRBJ2-7, with 9 bases identical to TRBD1. Germline V gene sequence: CDR1 SQVTM, CDR2 ANQGSEA. CDR3 length: 14 residues. J lost 7 bases, V lost 4 bases, and 11 bases had no gene match. As DNA, the CDR3 is TGCAGCGTTGGGGTTCCGGGACAGGGTTGGGAGCAGTACTTC. Protein product: CSVGVPGQGWEQYF.

The sample holds many counts of this clonotype. This rearrangement joins TRBV6-5 to TRBJ2-7; D tentatively reads TRBD1 or TRBD2 (5 bases each). The germline CDR1 and CDR2 sequences are MNHEY and SVGAGI. V lost 4 bases and J lost 4, with 17 bases in between. The length of the CDR3 is 15 residues. The CDR3 DNA follows: TGTGCCAGCAGTTCCCCGTGGGCAGGGAGTTACGAGCAGTACTTC. It encodes CASSSPWAGSYEQYF.

The V and J genes are TRBV28 and TRBJ1-1; the D is unclear. In germline, CDR1 is MDHEN, CDR2 SYDVKM. The CDR3 extends over 11 amino acids. Deletions cut 8 bases from V and 2 bases from J, with 6 bases between. The CDR3 bases are TGTGCCAGCGGGGTTAACACTGAAGCTTTCTTT. As protein: CASGVNTEAFF.

This clonotype was detected ten times or more. The chain combines TRBV6-5 with TRBJ2-7, with TRBD2 as a possible D gene (5 bases). This CDR3 has 14 residues. Looked up from germline, CDR1 is MNHEY and CDR2 is SVGAGI. V was trimmed by 5 bases and J by 0 bases, leaving 11 bases between them. This CDR3 is CASSNERFSYEQYF. As DNA, the CDR3 is TGTGCCAGCAGTAACGAGCGGTTCTCCTACGAGCAGTACTTC.

This clonotype came up many times. In DNA form, the CDR3 reads TGTGCCAGCACCCCCGGCGGTCCTGGAAACACCATATATTTT. Translating it yields CASTPGGPGNTIYF. The V gene is TRBV6-5, the J gene TRBJ1-3; the D is unclear. The germline CDR1 and CDR2 sequences are MNHEY and SVGAGI. V lost 7 bases and J lost 2, with 12 bases in between. This CDR3 region has 14 residues.

This clonotype has ten or more counts. The rearrangement uses TRBV7-2 and TRBJ2-5; TRBD2 matches at 9 bases. CDR3 size: 16 residues. Germline assignment: CDR1 SGHTA and CDR2 FQGNSA. With V trimmed by 0 bases and J by 4 bases, 6 bases remained unmatched. CDR3 nucleotide sequence: TGTGCCAGCAGCTTAGCCCTAGCGGGGATAGTAGAGACCCAGTACTTC. Its translation: CASSLALAGIVETQYF.

This clonotype was picked up many times. This chain joins TRBV19 and TRBJ1-3, with D unclear. Trimming removed 7 bases from V and 1 base from J, with 11 bases in between. The length of the CDR3 is 14 residues. CDR1 is LNHDA, CDR2 SQIVND, per germline (reference sequence). The CDR3 DNA reads as TGTGCCAGTACCAAAGGGAGTTCTGGAAACACCATATATTTT. This sequence encodes CASTKGSSGNTIYF.

This clonotype was detected many times. This chain connects TRBV12-3 or TRBV12-4 to TRBJ1-1; tentatively, D is TRBD1 (6 bases). This CDR3 is 13 amino acids long. Trimming left V 6 bases short and J 7 bases short, with 15 bases between. The CDR3 DNA reads as TGTGCCAGCAGGAAGGACAGTGGATATGAAGCTTTCTTT. Its protein is CASRKDSGYEAFF.

This clonotype was recorded at least ten times. This chain joins TRBV20-1 and TRBJ2-7; a possible D gene is TRBD1 (6 bases). The ends were cut back, 6 bases at V and 5 bases at J, with 23 bases in the middle. The CDR3 contains 15 residues. CDR1 DFQATT and CDR2 SNEGSKA come from the germline V gene (reference sequence). CDR3: CSARGLKRSSNEQYF. The CDR3 region has the DNA TGCAGTGCGAGGGGGTTAAAGCGGTCTTCTAACGAGCAGTACTTC.

This clonotype has ten or more counts. V gene TRBV14 combines with J gene TRBJ2-7, with 9 bases fitting TRBD2. There are 15 residues in the CDR3. Per germline, CDR1 SGHDN and CDR2 FVKESK. Germline trimming cut 4 bases from V and 4 bases from J; bases unmatched to any gene: 8. CDR3 loop: CASSPRGRGTYEQYF. The CDR3, as DNA: TGTGCCAGCAGCCCGCGCGGGAGGGGTACTTACGAGCAGTACTTC.

This clonotype was counted at least ten times. The chain combines TRBV7-2 with TRBJ2-2; 9 nucleotides match TRBD2. Germline loops: CDR1 SGHTA, CDR2 FQGNSA. This CDR3 is 17 amino acids long. V dropped 2 bases and J dropped 6; count of bases not matched to a gene: 10. CDR3 sequence (DNA): TGTGCCAGCAGCTTATATGCTAGCGGGATAGGTCCCGGGGAGCTGTTTTTT. Translated: CASSLYASGIGPGELFF.

The V gene is TRBV2, the J gene TRBJ2-2; D not resolved. The CDR3 is 14 residues long. With 6 bases removed from V and 1 base from J, the gap between germline ends came to 9 bases. Germline assignment: CDR1 SNHLY and CDR2 FYNNEI. The CDR3: CASSLVKNTGELFF. In DNA, the CDR3 is TGTGCCAGCAGCCTTGTAAAGAACACCGGGGAGCTGTTTTTT.